This T cell receptor beta chain is from a study of blood T cell repertoires in COVID-19. The wider study: The cDNA or gDNA used as material had been derived from T cells, B-cell-depleted T cells, or PBMCs.

TCRdb keeps only in-frame clones here, not all; method: immunoSEQ multiplex PCR. The data contain about 670,000 clones, 80% to 90% of them singletons. This CDR3 contains 18 residues. With 4 bases clipped from V and 4 bases from J, the junction kept 15 bases outside the gene matches. The germline gives CDR1 MNHNS, CDR2 SASEGT. The sample consisted of peripheral blood. The J gene is TRBJ2-3, the V gene TRBV6-1, with 9 bases lining up with TRBD1. The receptor comes from a woman under 30 with acute or convalescent COVID-19. The CDR3 nucleotides are TGTGCCAGCAGTGTATTTCCCGGGACAGGGAGAAGAGCAGATACGCAGTATTTT. Translating it yields CASSVFPGTGRRADTQYF.